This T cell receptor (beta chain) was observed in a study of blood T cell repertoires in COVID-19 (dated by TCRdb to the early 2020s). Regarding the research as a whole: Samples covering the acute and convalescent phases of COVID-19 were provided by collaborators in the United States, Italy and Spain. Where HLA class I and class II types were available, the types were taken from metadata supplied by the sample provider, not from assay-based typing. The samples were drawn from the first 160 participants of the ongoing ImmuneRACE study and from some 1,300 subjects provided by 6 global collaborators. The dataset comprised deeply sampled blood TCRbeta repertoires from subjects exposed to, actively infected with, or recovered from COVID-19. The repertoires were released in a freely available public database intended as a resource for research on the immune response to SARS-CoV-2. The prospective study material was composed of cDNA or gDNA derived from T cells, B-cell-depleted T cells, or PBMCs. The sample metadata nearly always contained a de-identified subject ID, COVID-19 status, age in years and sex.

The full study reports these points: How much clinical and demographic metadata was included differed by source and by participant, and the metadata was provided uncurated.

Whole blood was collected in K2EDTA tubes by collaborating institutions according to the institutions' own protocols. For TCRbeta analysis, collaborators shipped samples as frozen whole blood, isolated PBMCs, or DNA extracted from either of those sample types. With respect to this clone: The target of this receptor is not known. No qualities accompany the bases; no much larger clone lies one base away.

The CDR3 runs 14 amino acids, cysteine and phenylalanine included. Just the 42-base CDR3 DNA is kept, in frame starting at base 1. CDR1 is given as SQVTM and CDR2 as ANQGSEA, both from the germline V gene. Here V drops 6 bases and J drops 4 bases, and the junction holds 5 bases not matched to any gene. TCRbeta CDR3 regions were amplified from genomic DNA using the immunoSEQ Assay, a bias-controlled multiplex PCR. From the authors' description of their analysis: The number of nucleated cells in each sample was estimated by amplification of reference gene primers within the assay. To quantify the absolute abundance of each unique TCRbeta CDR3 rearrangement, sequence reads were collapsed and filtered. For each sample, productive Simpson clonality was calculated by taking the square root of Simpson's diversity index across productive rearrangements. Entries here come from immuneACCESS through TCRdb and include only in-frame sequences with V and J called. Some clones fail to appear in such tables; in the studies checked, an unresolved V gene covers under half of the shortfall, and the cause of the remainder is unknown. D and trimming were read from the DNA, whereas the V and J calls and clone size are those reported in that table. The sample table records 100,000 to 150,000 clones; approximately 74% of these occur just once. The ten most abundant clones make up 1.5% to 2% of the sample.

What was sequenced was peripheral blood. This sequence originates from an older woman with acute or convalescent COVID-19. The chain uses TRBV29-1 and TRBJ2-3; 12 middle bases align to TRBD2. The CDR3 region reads CSVGTSGLADTQYF. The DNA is TGCAGCGTCGGGACTAGCGGGTTGGCAGATACGCAGTATTTT.